This passage covers 2 T cell receptor beta chains from one sample sequenced in a study of T cells after yellow fever vaccination. TCRdb reprocessed the 5' RACE reads via MiXCR and lists one record per CDR3 protein. The sample includes 450,000 to 600,000 distinct CDR3 sequences, roughly 17% of them seen just once. Specimen: PBMCs, collected about 5 days after the first yellow fever vaccination. The receptors come from a man younger than 30 who received the YFV17D yellow fever vaccine.

This clonotype was detected only a few times. V is TRBV15 and J is TRBJ2-7, with a possible D match to TRBD1 (6 bases). The CDR3 consists of 14 residues. In germline, CDR1 is LNHNV, CDR2 YYDKDF (reference sequence). With 9 bases removed from V and 2 bases from J, the gap between germline ends came to 17 bases. CDR3 residues: CATITGPPPYEQYV. The CDR3 DNA reads as TGTGCCACTATCACAGGGCCCCCTCCCTACGAGCAGTACGTC.

This clonotype has only a few counts. This chain links TRBV7-2 with TRBJ1-4; 9 nucleotides align to TRBD1. V lost 3 bases, J lost 8 bases, and 4 bases stayed unmatched. The CDR3 spans 14 residues. Germline V gene sequence: CDR1 SGHTA, CDR2 FQGNSA. Here the CDR3 DNA reads TGTGCCAGCAGCTTGACAGGGGGAGCAGAAAAACTGTTTTTT. Its protein product is CASSLTGGAEKLFF. Using reference TRBV7-2 and TRBJ1-4 for the parts outside the CDR3, the full variable domain is GAGVSQSPSNKVTEKGKDVELRCDPISGHTALYWYRQSLGQGLEFLIYFQGNSAPDKSGLPSDRFSAERTGGSVSTLTIQRTQQEDSAVYLCASSLTGGAEKLFFGSGTQLSVL.